This is a list of T cell receptor beta chains from one sample in a study of monozygotic twins with inflammatory bowel disease. TCRdb reanalyzed the 5' RACE reads, giving one entry per CDR3 protein sequence and no DNA. The listing records some 330,000 distinct CDR3 sequences. Input material: blood. The origin of the receptors is a human donor with ulcerative colitis or Crohn's disease, or a healthy co-twin of an affected twin (not recorded which). The CDR3 runs from the conserved cysteine through the conserved F or W. Each record gives: J gene, V gene, CDR3 protein.

TRBJ2-5	TRBV20-1	CSARASDGQETQYF
TRBJ2-4	TRBV7-9	CASLGVGNIQYF
TRBJ2-7	TRBV29-1	CSVDITGTYEQYF
TRBJ1-1	TRBV20-1	CSARVRAAGITEAFF
TRBJ2-4	TRBV3-1	CASSQAFKNIQYF
TRBJ2-1	TRBV10-1	CASMGQGVNEQFF
TRBJ1-5	TRBV28	CASSILDSQPQHF
TRBJ2-1	TRBV4-3	CASSQERNRKGNEQFF
TRBJ2-7	TRBV5-1	CASSTHYEQYF
TRBJ2-3	TRBV28	CASSPRLLSTDTQYF
TRBJ2-7	TRBV7-9	CASSSRTSGNYEQYF
TRBJ1-4	TRBV5-1	CASGVNGEKLFF
TRBJ2-5	TRBV7-9	CASVTSGSQTQYF
TRBJ2-3	TRBV28	CASSFRAGRGGDTQYF
TRBJ2-7	TRBV2	CASRNWDRQYF
TRBJ1-2	TRBV15	CATSRDMGVSNYGYTF
TRBJ2-1	TRBV29-1	CSVELARNNEQFF
TRBJ1-2	TRBV6-1	CASSPDSTTIYGYTF
TRBJ2-1	TRBV5-1	CASSEPSHEQFF
TRBJ2-7	TRBV29-1	CSVEGSDHSYEQYF
TRBJ1-6	TRBV10-3	CAIKGQSSYNSPLHF
TRBJ2-2	TRBV20-1	CSAISGGNTGELFF
TRBJ2-7	TRBV7-8	CASSLGVTSGVYAQYF
TRBJ1-2	TRBV9	CASSARISHLGYTF
TRBJ2-1	TRBV28	CASHNGESYNEQFF
TRBJ1-5	TRBV6-2/TRBV6-3	CASSYPYNYRGSNQPQHF
TRBJ2-3	TRBV7-9	CASSDGASASTDTQYF
TRBJ2-6	TRBV7-2	CASSFTGTGANVLTF
TRBJ2-6	TRBV2	CASSPGRSSGANVLTF
TRBJ2-2	TRBV6-2/TRBV6-3	CASSYSRELFF
TRBJ2-1	TRBV6-2/TRBV6-3	CASSKTSGGPYNEQFF
TRBJ2-5	TRBV2	CASRAHDGGLTQYF
TRBJ1-5	TRBV20-1	CSASPRDSYQPQHF
TRBJ1-5	TRBV14	CASSQLGNGQPQHF
TRBJ2-5	TRBV5-1	CASSSGQKETQYF
TRBJ1-1	TRBV2	CASTAEKVMNTEAFF
TRBJ2-7	TRBV4-3	CASSQVRDRDHEQYF
TRBJ2-6	TRBV4-1	CASSQEGLGGANVLTF
TRBJ2-5	TRBV19	CASSMERLAGRRQETQYF
TRBJ2-7	TRBV18	CASSHSGTDYEQYF
TRBJ2-1	TRBV5-1	CASSLAPSGRMYNEQFF
TRBJ2-7	TRBV28	CASTGAGTYEQYF
TRBJ2-1	TRBV9	CASSVALADEQFF
TRBJ1-3	TRBV6-1	CASSEHREAGNTIYF
TRBJ2-2	TRBV7-2	CASNRGHLDTGELFF
TRBJ2-3	TRBV24-1	CATSDPTKGTDTQYF
TRBJ2-1	TRBV20-1	CSAAEGSYNEQFF
TRBJ2-7	TRBV19	CASSLGNPGYEQYF
TRBJ1-6	TRBV6-1	CASSEALGGTGNGRNSPLHF
TRBJ1-2	TRBV3-1	CASSPTFGSGLIYGYTF
TRBJ2-1	TRBV20-1	CSASLAGGGSYEQFF
TRBJ2-1	TRBV6-2/TRBV6-3	CASSYRDISYNEQFF
TRBJ2-3	TRBV30	CALEVRGSTDTQYF
TRBJ2-7	TRBV19	CASRAPSGRGSYEQYF
TRBJ2-5	TRBV12-3/TRBV12-4	CASSFGSTHQETQYF
TRBJ1-1	TRBV7-2	CASSLVVTTDLNTEAFF
TRBJ1-5	TRBV7-9	CASSFAGSSQPQHF